These T cell receptor beta chains were read from a single sample in a study of PD-1 blockade in classical Hodgkin lymphoma. Measured with immunoSEQ multiplex PCR; TCRdb has only the in-frame clones, and not every one. The table lists 90,000 to 100,000 clones, around 81% of them singletons. The sequencing here drew on peripheral blood mononuclear cells (PBMCs), taken before the second cycle of nivolumab. Receptors were obtained from a human donor with classical Hodgkin lymphoma. Each CDR3 is given with its conserved first and last residue. D genes are given only for firm matches. A row's size may be missing; if present it is once, few, many or a size class.

J | size | V | D | CDR3 | DNA
TRBJ2-5 | . | TRBV30 | . | CAWTTLETQYF | TGTGCCTGGACCACTCTAGAGACCCAGTACTTC
TRBJ2-7 | few | TRBV19 | . | CASSPGTLEQYF | TGTGCCAGTAGTCCAGGAACCCTCGAGCAGTACTTC
TRBJ1-1 | once | TRBV7-3 | . | CASSLWVPEAFF | TGTGCCAGCAGCTTATGGGTCCCTGAAGCTTTCTTT
TRBJ1-1 | few | TRBV7-2 | . | CASSSRDLGKNTEAFF | TGTGCCAGCAGCTCCCGGGATCTTGGGAAGAACACTGAAGCTTTCTTT
TRBJ2-7 | . | TRBV7-6 | . | CASSLGLVGGTAEQYF | TGTGCCAGCAGCTTAGGACTCGTGGGGGGAACCGCGGAGCAGTACTTC
TRBJ1-2 | . | TRBV5-5 | TRBD1 | CASSEGQAYGYTF | TGTGCCAGCAGCGAGGGACAGGCCTATGGCTACACCTTC
TRBJ2-3 | . | TRBV6-5 | . | CASSYGGTDTQYF | TGTGCCAGCAGTTACGGGGGCACAGATACGCAGTATTTT
TRBJ2-7 | few | TRBV7-9 | . | CASSFGQPPYEQYF | TGTGCCAGCAGCTTTGGCCAGCCCCCCTACGAGCAGTACTTC
TRBJ1-5 | . | TRBV27 | . | CASREEGPNNQPQHF | TGTGCCAGCAGGGAGGAGGGGCCGAACAATCAGCCCCAGCATTTT
TRBJ2-5 | . | TRBV5-4 | TRBD2 | CASSLVASGLQETQYF | TGTGCCAGCAGCTTGGTTGCTAGCGGATTACAAGAGACCCAGTACTTC
TRBJ2-1 | . | TRBV4-1 | . | CASGLESVYEQFF | TGCGCCAGCGGGCTAGAGTCGGTCTATGAGCAGTTCTTC
TRBJ2-1 | . | TRBV7-3 | . | CASSLTTYNEQFF | TGTGCCAGCAGCTTAACCACGTACAATGAGCAGTTCTTC
TRBJ1-5 | . | TRBV12-5 | TRBD1 | CASGFQGQGYQPQHF | TGTGCTAGTGGTTTCCAGGGACAGGGATATCAGCCCCAGCATTTT
TRBJ2-3 | few | TRBV5-4 | TRBD2 | CASSLVGRVDTQYF | TGTGCCAGCAGCTTGGTCGGGAGGGTAGATACGCAGTATTTT
TRBJ2-7 | once | TRBV5-1 | . | CASSLISISSSYEQYF | TGCGCCAGCAGCTTAATCAGCATTTCAAGCTCCTACGAGCAGTACTTC
TRBJ1-2 | few | TRBV6-1 | . | CASSDPHGGGTYGYTF | TGTGCCAGCAGTGATCCCCACGGGGGAGGGACCTATGGCTACACCTTC
TRBJ2-3 | . | TRBV19 | . | CASSHELEDTQYF | TGTGCCAGTAGCCACGAACTTGAGGATACGCAGTATTTT
TRBJ1-2 | few | TRBV15 | TRBD1 | CATSTRDRVSNGYTF | TGTGCCACCAGCACCCGGGACAGGGTGTCGAATGGCTACACCTTC
TRBJ1-2 | . | TRBV19 | . | CASSIMDPGGYGYTF | TGTGCCAGTAGTATAATGGACCCGGGTGGTTATGGCTACACCTTC
TRBJ2-3 | . | TRBV4-1 | . | CASSQDSGLATDTQYF | TGCGCCAGCAGCCAAGATAGTGGCCTAGCCACAGATACGCAGTATTTT
TRBJ2-3 | . | TRBV7-2 | TRBD1 | CASSSPGGQGPDTQYF | TGTGCCAGCAGCTCCCCGGGGGGACAGGGGCCAGATACGCAGTATTTT
TRBJ1-1 | . | TRBV19 | . | CASSIAGVQNTEAFF | TGTGCCAGTAGTATAGCAGGGGTACAGAACACTGAAGCTTTCTTT
TRBJ2-2 | many | TRBV6-5 | . | CASRLGGTSTGELFF | TGTGCCAGCAGACTAGGGGGGACTTCCACCGGGGAGCTGTTTTTT
TRBJ2-3 | . | TRBV27 | . | CASSLEGRGTQYF | TGTGCCAGCAGTTTAGAGGGTAGGGGTACGCAGTATTTT
TRBJ1-2 | . | TRBV6-5 | . | CASSSTGFGYGYTF | TGTGCCAGCAGTTCCACGGGCTTCGGGTATGGCTACACCTTC
TRBJ2-1 | . | TRBV7-6 | TRBD2 | CASGNGLAGNEQFF | TGTGCCAGCGGAAACGGACTAGCAGGAAATGAGCAGTTCTTC
TRBJ2-6 | . | TRBV27 | . | CASTPKGGAGANVLTF | TGTGCCAGCACCCCCAAAGGGGGGGCTGGGGCCAACGTCCTGACTTTC
TRBJ2-5 | . | TRBV5-1 | TRBD2 | CASSPSTSGAQETQYF | TGCGCCAGCAGCCCTTCGACTAGCGGAGCCCAAGAGACCCAGTACTTC
TRBJ2-5 | few | TRBV27 | . | CASSLSTRMKTQYF | TGTGCCAGCAGTTTATCGACTAGGATGAAGACCCAGTACTTC
TRBJ2-6 | once | TRBV19 | . | CASTLRASNSGANVLTF | TGTGCCAGTACCTTAAGGGCCTCTAACTCTGGGGCCAACGTCCTGACTTTC
TRBJ2-1 | . | TRBV10-3 | TRBD1 | CAITRDRFTDNEQFF | TGTGCCATCACTCGGGACAGATTTACCGACAATGAGCAGTTCTTC
TRBJ2-2 | . | TRBV6-1 | . | CASSALDSSGELFF | TGTGCCAGCAGTGCTCTAGACAGTTCCGGGGAGCTGTTTTTT
TRBJ1-2 | . | TRBV7-8 | . | CASSLAEGSLTF | TGTGCCAGCAGCTTAGCGGAGGGGTCGCTTACCTTC
TRBJ2-7 | . | TRBV5-1 | . | CASSPWRGKGYEQYF | TGCGCCAGCAGCCCCTGGCGGGGCAAGGGCTACGAGCAGTACTTC
TRBJ1-1 | . | TRBV5-4 | . | CASSSMTGEAFF | TGTGCCAGCAGCTCGATGACAGGTGAAGCTTTCTTT
TRBJ2-7 | . | TRBV7-9 | . | CASSLERWSEQYF | TGTGCCAGCAGCTTAGAGAGGTGGTCGGAGCAGTACTTC
TRBJ2-5 | . | TRBV11-2 | . | CASSLTVLPQETQYF | TGTGCCAGCAGCTTAACAGTGCTCCCCCAAGAGACCCAGTACTTC
TRBJ1-1 | . | TRBV10-3 | . | CAISDWQANTEAFF | TGTGCCATCAGTGATTGGCAGGCGAACACTGAAGCTTTCTTT
TRBJ2-1 | . | TRBV9 | TRBD2 | CASSVGLKQTFDNEQFF | TGTGCCAGCAGCGTGGGACTAAAGCAAACTTTCGACAATGAGCAGTTCTTC
TRBJ2-7 | . | TRBV4-1 | TRBD1 | CASSKAPQGASYEQYF | TGCGCCAGCAGCAAAGCCCCCCAGGGGGCCTCCTACGAGCAGTACTTC
TRBJ1-1 | . | TRBV7-2 | . | CASSLRGWGTEAFF | TGTGCCAGCAGCTTACGTGGGTGGGGAACTGAAGCTTTCTTT
TRBJ1-1 | once | TRBV29-1 | . | CSANLGGDTEAFF | TGCAGCGCTAACTTAGGGGGAGACACTGAAGCTTTCTTT
TRBJ2-3 | . | TRBV6-5 | TRBD2 | CASCQREMTDTQYF | TGTGCCAGCTGCCAGCGGGAGATGACAGATACGCAGTATTTT
TRBJ2-1 | . | TRBV7-2 | . | CASSIQGPGSYNEQFF | TGTGCCAGCAGCATTCAGGGCCCTGGTTCCTACAATGAGCAGTTCTTC
TRBJ1-2 | . | TRBV19 | . | CASSPQGNHYGYTF | TGTGCCAGTAGTCCCCAGGGGAATCACTATGGCTACACCTTC
TRBJ2-7 | . | TRBV10-3 | . | CAIGGTTNYEQYF | TGTGCCATCGGAGGGACGACTAACTACGAGCAGTACTTC
TRBJ1-1 | few | TRBV6-4 | . | CASSDVAGPLGTEAFF | TGTGCCAGCAGTGACGTGGCAGGCCCCCTGGGCACTGAAGCTTTCTTT
TRBJ2-3 | once | TRBV5-4 | . | CASSLGFGRRGSTDTQYF | TGTGCCAGCAGCTTGGGGTTCGGGAGGAGGGGGAGCACAGATACGCAGTATTTT
TRBJ2-7 | . | TRBV12-5 | . | CASGFGVSYEQYF | TGTGCTAGTGGTTTTGGGGTCTCCTACGAGCAGTACTTC
TRBJ2-7 | once | TRBV7-2 | TRBD2 | CASSLGLAGPGGEQYF | TGTGCCAGCAGCTTGGGACTAGCGGGGCCGGGTGGGGAGCAGTACTTC
TRBJ2-5 | . | TRBV2 | TRBD1 | CASSDRTGAETQYF | TGTGCCAGCAGTGATCGTACAGGGGCAGAGACCCAGTACTTC
TRBJ1-1 | once | TRBV15 | . | CATSRGTGVWYTEAFF | TGTGCCACCAGCAGAGGAACCGGGGTTTGGTACACTGAAGCTTTCTTT
TRBJ1-5 | . | TRBV7-9 | . | CASSLDGGPNQPQHF | TGTGCCAGCAGCTTAGATGGGGGGCCCAATCAGCCCCAGCATTTT
TRBJ2-5 | . | TRBV29-1 | . | CSVAGGSGQETQYF | TGCAGCGTTGCAGGGGGTAGCGGACAAGAGACCCAGTACTTC
TRBJ2-3 | . | TRBV7-8 | TRBD2 | CASSLEREGTQYF | TGTGCCAGCAGTCTTGAGCGGGAGGGAACGCAGTATTTT